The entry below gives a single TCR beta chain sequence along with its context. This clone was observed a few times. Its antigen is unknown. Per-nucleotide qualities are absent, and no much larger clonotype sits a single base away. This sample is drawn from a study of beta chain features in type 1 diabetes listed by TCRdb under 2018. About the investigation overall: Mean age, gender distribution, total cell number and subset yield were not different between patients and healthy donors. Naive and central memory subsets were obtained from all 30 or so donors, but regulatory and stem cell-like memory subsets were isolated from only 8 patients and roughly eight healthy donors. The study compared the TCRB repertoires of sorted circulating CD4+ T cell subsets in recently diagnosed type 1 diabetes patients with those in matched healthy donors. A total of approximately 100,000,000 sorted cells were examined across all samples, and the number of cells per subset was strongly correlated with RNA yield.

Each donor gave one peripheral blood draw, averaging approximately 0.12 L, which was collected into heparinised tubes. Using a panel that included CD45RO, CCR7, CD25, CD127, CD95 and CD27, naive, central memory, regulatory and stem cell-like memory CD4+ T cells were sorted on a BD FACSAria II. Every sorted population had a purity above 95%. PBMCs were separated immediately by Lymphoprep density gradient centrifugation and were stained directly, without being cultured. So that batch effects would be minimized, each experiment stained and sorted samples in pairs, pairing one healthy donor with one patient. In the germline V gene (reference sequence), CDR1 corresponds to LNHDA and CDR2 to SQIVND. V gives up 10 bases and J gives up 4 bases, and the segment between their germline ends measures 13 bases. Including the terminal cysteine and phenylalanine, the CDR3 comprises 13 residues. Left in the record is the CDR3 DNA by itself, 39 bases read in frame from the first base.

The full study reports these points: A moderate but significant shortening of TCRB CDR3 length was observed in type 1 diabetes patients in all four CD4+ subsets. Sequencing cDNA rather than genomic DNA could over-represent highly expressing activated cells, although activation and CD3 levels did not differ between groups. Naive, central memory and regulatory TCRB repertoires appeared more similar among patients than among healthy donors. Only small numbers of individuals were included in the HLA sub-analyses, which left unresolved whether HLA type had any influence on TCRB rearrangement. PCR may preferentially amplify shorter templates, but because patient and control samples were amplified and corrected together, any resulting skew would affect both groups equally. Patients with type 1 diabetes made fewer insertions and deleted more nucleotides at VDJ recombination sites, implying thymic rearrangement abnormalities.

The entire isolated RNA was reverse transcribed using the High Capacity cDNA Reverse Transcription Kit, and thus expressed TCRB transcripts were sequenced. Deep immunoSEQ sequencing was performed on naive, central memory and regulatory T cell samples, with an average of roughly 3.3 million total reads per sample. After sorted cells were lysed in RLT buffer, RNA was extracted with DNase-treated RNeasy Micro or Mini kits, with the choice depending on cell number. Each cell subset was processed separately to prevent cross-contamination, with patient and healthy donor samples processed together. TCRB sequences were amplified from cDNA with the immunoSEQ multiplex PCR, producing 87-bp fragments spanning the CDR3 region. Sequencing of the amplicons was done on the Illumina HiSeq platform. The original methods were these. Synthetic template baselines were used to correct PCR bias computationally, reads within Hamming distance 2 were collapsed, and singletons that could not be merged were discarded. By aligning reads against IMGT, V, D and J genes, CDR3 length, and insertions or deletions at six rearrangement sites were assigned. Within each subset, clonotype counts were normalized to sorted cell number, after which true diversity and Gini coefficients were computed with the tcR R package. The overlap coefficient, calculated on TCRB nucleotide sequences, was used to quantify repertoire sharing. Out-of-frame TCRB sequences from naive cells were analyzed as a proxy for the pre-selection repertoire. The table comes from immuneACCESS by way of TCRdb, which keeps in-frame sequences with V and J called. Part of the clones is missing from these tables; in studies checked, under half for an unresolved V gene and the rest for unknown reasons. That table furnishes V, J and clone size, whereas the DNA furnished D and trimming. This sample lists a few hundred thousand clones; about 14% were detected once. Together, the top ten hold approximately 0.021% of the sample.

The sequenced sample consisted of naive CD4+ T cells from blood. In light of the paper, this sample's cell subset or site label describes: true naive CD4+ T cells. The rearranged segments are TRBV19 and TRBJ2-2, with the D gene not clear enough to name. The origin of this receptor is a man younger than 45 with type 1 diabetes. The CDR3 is CATLRALTGELFF. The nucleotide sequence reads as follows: TGTGCCACTTTACGAGCCCTCACCGGGGAGCTGTTTTTT.